Included here is one T cell receptor beta chain sequence, with context. This CDR3 has 15 residues. Germline V gene lookup returns CDR1 MNHEY and CDR2 SVGAGI. V lost 7 bases, J lost 3 bases, and 9 bases stayed unmatched. These data come from a study of blood T cell repertoires in COVID-19. Study information: Samples came from the United States, Italy and Spain, spanning acute and convalescent COVID-19.

Libraries were prepared by immunoSEQ multiplex PCR; TCRdb keeps only in-frame clonotypes and omits some of them. This table has about 140,000 clones, 80% to 90% appearing once. Sequencing was done on a sample of peripheral blood. The chain uses TRBV6-5 and TRBJ1-3, with 7 bases that match TRBD1. This receptor was identified in a human donor with acute or convalescent COVID-19. The donor label of this sample is uncertain. As DNA, the CDR3 is TGTGCCAGCACCCCGGACAGGTCGGGTGGAAACACCATATATTTT. It yields the protein CASTPDRSGGNTIYF.